This T cell receptor beta chain was retrieved from a study of regulatory T cells in long-lasting Graves disease. Study-level points and caveats: Having few samples may have compromised the accuracy. Persistent-disease Graves' patients showed less TCR diversity than new cases.

Trimming pared 3 bases from V and 1 base from J, leaving 10 bases between. The CDR3 loop spans 14 amino acids. Germline V gene lookup returns CDR1 DFQATT and CDR2 SNEGSKA (reference sequence). This clonotype appeared many times. The antigen is unknown. Through Arm-PCR of CDR3 regions and iRepertoire HTBI primers, TCR beta libraries were built. TCRdb re-derived calls from the multiplex PCR reads in MiXCR, one entry per CDR3 protein. The sample has 400,000 to 500,000 distinct CDR3 sequences, 16% seen once; the top ten hold roughly 10%. The time point is: newly diagnosed GD, antithyroid drugs for less than 3 months. The TCR library used RNA extracted from PBMCs. The same data also contributed to another study, on T cells in Graves' hyperthyroidism and ophthalmopathy.

The source is a woman in her thirties with Graves disease. This chain joins TRBV20-1 and TRBJ2-1; the D gene could be TRBD1 or TRBD2 (5 bases each). The sample was peripheral blood mononuclear cells (PBMCs), taken at new diagnosis, from a patient treated with antithyroid drugs. CDR3 protein: CSARGDSSYNEQFF. The CDR3 DNA reads TGCAGTGCTAGGGGGGATTCTTCCTACAATGAGCAGTTCTTC.